The next 7 T cell receptor beta chains were all read from a single sample in a study of blood T cell repertoires in COVID-19. Clones were sequenced by immunoSEQ multiplex PCR, and TCRdb holds only the in-frame ones, with some missing. The sample lists roughly 230,000 clones, approximately 84% occurring once. The sequencing sample was made of peripheral blood. The receptor source for this set is a woman of 80 years or more with acute or convalescent COVID-19.

The CDR3 DNA reads TGTGCCAGCAGTCGTACAGGGTTATCTGGAAACACCATATATTTT. Translating it yields CASSRTGLSGNTIYF. The V call is TRBV6-6, the J call TRBJ1-3; the D gene is possibly TRBD1 (6 bases). The germline CDR1 and CDR2 sequences are MNHNY and SVGAGI (reference sequence). Trimming cost V 5 bases and J 1 base, with 12 bases left between them. The CDR3 runs 15 residues.

V is TRBV2 and J is TRBJ1-1; 9 bases fit TRBD1. V lost 6 bases to trimming and J lost 4 bases; unmatched junction nucleotides: 6. This CDR3 contains 14 residues. In germline, CDR1 is SNHLY, CDR2 FYNNEI. Here the CDR3 DNA reads TGTGCCAGCAGGACGGACAGGGGAGTCACTGAAGCTTTCTTT. Translated: CASRTDRGVTEAFF.

This clone was picked up one time. The chain couples TRBV6-6 to TRBJ2-5, with D possibly being TRBD1 (7 bases). The CDR3 is made up of 13 amino acids. Germline V gene sequence: CDR1 MNHNY, CDR2 SVGAGI (reference sequence). Deletions cut 6 bases from V and 4 bases from J, with 12 bases between. The CDR3 reads CASREGARETQYF. In DNA form, the CDR3 reads TGTGCCAGCAGGGAGGGGGCCCGAGAGACCCAGTACTTC.

The chain links TRBV3-1 (or the pseudogene TRBV3-2) to TRBJ2-2, with TRBD2 as a possible D gene (7 bases). The CDR3 runs 17 residues. Looked up from germline, CDR1 is LGHDT and CDR2 is YNNKEL (reference sequence). V was cut by 3 bases and J by 0 bases, with 14 bases left in between. CDR3 amino acids: CASSQPGGATNTGELFF. For the CDR3, the DNA is TGTGCCAGCAGCCAGCCGGGGGGCGCAACGAACACCGGGGAGCTGTTTTTT.

The chain combines TRBV4-2 with TRBJ2-5; 14 nucleotides line up with TRBD2. Germline V lookup: CDR1 LGHNA, CDR2 YNFKEQ. The CDR3 runs 18 residues. The V gene end was trimmed by 4 bases and the J gene end by 4 bases; junction bases not matched to a gene: 11. CDR3 bases: TGTGCCAGCAGCCCCGTGGGGACTAGCGGGAGTCTGGGAGAGACCCAGTACTTC. Its protein is CASSPVGTSGSLGETQYF.

The count of this clone is one. The rearrangement uses TRBV5-1 and TRBJ1-2, with a weak D call TRBD1 (6 bases). V was trimmed by 8 bases and J by 0 bases, leaving 17 bases between them. This CDR3 region has 15 residues. Per germline, CDR1 SGHRS and CDR2 YFSETQ. CDR3 coding DNA: TGCGCCAGTGGGGGCAGGGGCTTCTCTAACTATGGCTACACCTTC. Translation: CASGGRGFSNYGYTF.

Concerning this clone: Other DNA sequences within the sample encode an identical CDR3. J is TRBJ1-5 and V is TRBV5-1; D is unresolved. Germline lookup yields CDR1 SGHRS and CDR2 YFSETQ. Deletions cut 0 bases from V and 4 bases from J, with 8 bases between. This CDR3 region has 14 residues. This CDR3 reads CASSLDSPNQPQHF. The CDR3 region has the DNA TGCGCCAGCAGCTTGGACAGCCCTAATCAGCCCCAGCATTTT.